The present TCR beta chain was sequenced within a study of shared clonotypes between healthy human individuals. Study summary: Each donor's CD4 naive and CD4 memory cells filled three plates apiece, CD8 naive two, and CD8 memory one.

This CDR3 contains 13 residues. Germline CDR1 and CDR2: MDHEN and SYDVKM. V was clipped by 4 bases and J by 1 base, with 5 bases between them. Samples underwent the assay at deep level. Here immunoSEQ multiplex PCR was the method, and the copy in TCRdb shows in-frame clones only, minus some. The data contain 550,000 to 700,000 clones, about three quarters of them seen just once; the ten biggest clones take up around 1.8%. This clone was counted a few times. The chain links TRBV28 to TRBJ1-5; perhaps TRBD1 as D (5 bases). The sequencing sample was made of memory CD4+ T cells sorted from blood. The subset here: CD45RA-negative fraction. This clonotype originated in a woman in her 30s in good health. CDR3 sequence (DNA): TGTGCCAGCAGTTGGGACAGCAATCAGCCCCAGCATTTT. Its translation is CASSWDSNQPQHF.